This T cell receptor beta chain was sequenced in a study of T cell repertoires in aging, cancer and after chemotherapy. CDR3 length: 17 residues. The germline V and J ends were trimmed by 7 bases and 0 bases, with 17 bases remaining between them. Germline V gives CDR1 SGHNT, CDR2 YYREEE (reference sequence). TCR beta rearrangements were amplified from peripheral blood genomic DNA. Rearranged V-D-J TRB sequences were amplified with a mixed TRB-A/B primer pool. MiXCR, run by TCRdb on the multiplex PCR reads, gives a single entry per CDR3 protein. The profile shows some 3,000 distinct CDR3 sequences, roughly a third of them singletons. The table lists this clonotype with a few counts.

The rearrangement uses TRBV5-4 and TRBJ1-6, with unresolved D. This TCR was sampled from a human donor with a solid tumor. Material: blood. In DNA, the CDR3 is TGTGCCAGCCTCCCCTTTGTGTCGGCCTCCTATAATTCACCCCTCCACTTT. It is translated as CASLPFVSASYNSPLHF.